The entry below describes one T cell receptor (beta chain). Method: immunoSEQ multiplex PCR; TCRdb's copy keeps in-frame clones and lacks some. The data contain fewer than 45,000 clones, 90% of them singletons. The sample comes from a study of T cell changes during pregnancy in multiple sclerosis. Per the germline V gene, CDR1 is LNHDA and CDR2 is SQIVND (reference sequence). Trimming pared 9 bases from V and 2 bases from J, leaving 12 bases between. The CDR3 consists of 13 residues. This chain joins TRBV19 and TRBJ2-3, with D possibly being TRBD2 (5 bases). This TCR was recovered from a female donor in good health, enrolled as a control in a pregnancy study. Sequences were derived from peripheral blood, sampled in the third trimester of pregnancy. CDR3 loop: CASRAVPTDTQYF. CDR3 in DNA: TGTGCCAGCAGAGCGGTTCCCACAGATACGCAGTATTTT.